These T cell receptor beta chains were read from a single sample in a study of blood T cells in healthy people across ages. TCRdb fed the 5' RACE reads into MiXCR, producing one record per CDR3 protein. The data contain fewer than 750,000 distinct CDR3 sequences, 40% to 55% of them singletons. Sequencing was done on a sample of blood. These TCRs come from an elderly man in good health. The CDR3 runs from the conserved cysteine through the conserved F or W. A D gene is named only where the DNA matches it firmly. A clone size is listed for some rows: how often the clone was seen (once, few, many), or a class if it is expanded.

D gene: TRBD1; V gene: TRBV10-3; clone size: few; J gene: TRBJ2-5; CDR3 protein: CAIGAPGQGQETQYF; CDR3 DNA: TGTGCCATCGGGGCTCCGGGACAGGGGCAAGAGACCCAGTACTTC
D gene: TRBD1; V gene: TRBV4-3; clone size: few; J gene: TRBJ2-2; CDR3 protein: CASSQEWTGDFKAGELFF; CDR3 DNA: TGCGCCAGCAGCCAAGAGTGGACAGGGGATTTCAAGGCTGGGGAGCTGTTTTTT
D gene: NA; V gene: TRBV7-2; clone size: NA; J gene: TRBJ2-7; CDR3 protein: CASSAPNQGHEQYF; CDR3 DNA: TGTGCCAGCAGCGCACCTAACCAGGGACACGAGCAGTACTTC
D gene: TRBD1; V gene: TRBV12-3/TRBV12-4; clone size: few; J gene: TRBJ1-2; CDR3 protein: CASRQGQGLGYTF; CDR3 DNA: TGTGCCAGCAGACAGGGACAGGGACTCGGCTACACCTTC
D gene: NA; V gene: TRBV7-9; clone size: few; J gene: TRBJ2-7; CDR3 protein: CASSTSFYEQYF; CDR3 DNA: TGTGCCAGCAGCACGAGTTTCTACGAGCAGTACTTC
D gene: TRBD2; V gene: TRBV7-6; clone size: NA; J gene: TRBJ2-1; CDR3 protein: CASGFSGNEQFF; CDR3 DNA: TGTGCCAGCGGCTTTAGCGGGAATGAGCAGTTCTTC
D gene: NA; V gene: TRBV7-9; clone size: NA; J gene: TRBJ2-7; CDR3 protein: CASSSLIEQYF; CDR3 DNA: TGTGCCAGCAGCTCGTTAATCGAGCAGTACTTC
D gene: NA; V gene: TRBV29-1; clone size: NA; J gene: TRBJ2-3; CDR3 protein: CSVEAGGSPDTQYF; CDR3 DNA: TGCAGCGTTGAGGCCGGTGGGAGCCCAGATACGCAGTATTTT
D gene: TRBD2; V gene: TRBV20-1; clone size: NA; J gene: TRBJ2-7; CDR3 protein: CSALKTSGPYEQYF; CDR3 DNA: TGCAGTGCTCTAAAGACTAGCGGTCCCTACGAGCAGTACTTC
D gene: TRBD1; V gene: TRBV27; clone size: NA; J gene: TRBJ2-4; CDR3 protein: CASSWTGVGKNIQYF; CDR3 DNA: TGTGCCAGCAGTTGGACAGGGGTGGGCAAAAACATTCAGTACTTC
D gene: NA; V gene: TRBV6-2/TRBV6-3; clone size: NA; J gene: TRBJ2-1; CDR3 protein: CASSYSAGGTGMVEQFF; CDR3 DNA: TGTGCCAGCAGTTACTCTGCGGGCGGGACTGGAATGGTTGAGCAGTTCTTC
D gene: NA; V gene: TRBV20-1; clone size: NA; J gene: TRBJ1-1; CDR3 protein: CSALRIEAFF; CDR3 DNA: TGCAGTGCACTAAGGATTGAAGCTTTCTTT
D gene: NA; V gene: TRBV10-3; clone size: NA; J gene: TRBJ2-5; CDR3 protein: CAISESGGRETQYF; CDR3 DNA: TGTGCCATCAGTGAGTCGGGGGGGCGCGAGACCCAGTACTTC
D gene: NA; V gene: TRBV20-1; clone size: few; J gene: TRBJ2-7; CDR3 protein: CSARVTGTYEQYF; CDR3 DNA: TGCAGTGCTAGAGTGACAGGAACCTACGAGCAGTACTTC
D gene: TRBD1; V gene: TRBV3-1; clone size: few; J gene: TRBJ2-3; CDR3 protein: CATRDSFTDTQYF; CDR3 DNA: TGTGCCACCAGGGACAGCTTCACAGATACGCAGTATTTT